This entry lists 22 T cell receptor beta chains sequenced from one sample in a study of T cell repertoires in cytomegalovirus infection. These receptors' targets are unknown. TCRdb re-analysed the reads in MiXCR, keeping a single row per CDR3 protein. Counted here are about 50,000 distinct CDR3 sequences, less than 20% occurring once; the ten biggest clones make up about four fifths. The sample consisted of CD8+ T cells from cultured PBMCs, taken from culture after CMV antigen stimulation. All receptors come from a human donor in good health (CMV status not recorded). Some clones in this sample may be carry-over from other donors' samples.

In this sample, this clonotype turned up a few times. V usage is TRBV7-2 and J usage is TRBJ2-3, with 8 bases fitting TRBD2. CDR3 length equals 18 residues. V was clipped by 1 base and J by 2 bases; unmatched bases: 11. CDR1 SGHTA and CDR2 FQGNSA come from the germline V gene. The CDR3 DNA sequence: TGTGCCAGCAGCTTAGAAGGCGGGGGGACCCTCCACACAGATACGCAGTATTTT. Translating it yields CASSLEGGGTLHTDTQYF.

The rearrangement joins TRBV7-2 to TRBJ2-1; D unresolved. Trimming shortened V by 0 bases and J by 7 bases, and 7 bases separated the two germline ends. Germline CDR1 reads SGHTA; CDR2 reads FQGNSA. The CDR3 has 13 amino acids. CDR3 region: CASSLAGLNEQFF. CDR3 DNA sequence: TGTGCCAGCAGCTTAGCTGGGTTGAATGAGCAGTTCTTC.

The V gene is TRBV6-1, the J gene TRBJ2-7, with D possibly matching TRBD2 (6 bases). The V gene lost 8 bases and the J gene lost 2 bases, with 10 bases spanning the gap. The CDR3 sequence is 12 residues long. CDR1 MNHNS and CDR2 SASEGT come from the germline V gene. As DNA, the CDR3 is TGTGCCAGCGAGGAGGGAACCTACGAGCAGTACTTC. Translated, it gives CASEEGTYEQYF.

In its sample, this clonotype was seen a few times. CDR3 DNA: TGTGCCAGTAACCAACCGGGACAGGGGATATATAACTATGGCTACACCTTC. Translated, it gives CASNQPGQGIYNYGYTF. The J gene is TRBJ1-2, the V gene TRBV19; 10 nucleotides match TRBD1. This CDR3 is 17 amino acids long. V lost 7 bases to trimming and J lost 1 base; unmatched junction nucleotides: 12. Germline values: CDR1 LNHDA, CDR2 SQIVND (reference sequence).

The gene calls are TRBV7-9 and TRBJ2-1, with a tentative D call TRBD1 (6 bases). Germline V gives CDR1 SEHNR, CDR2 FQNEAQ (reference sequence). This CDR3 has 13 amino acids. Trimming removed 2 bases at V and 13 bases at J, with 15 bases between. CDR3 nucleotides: TGTGCCAGCAGCTTATCCGGGGACAAGGAACAGTTCTTC. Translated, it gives CASSLSGDKEQFF. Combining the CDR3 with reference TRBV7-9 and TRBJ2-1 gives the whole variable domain DTGVSQNPRHKITKRGQNVTFRCDPISEHNRLYWYRQTLGQGPEFLTYFQNEAQLEKSRLLSDRFSAERPKGSFSTLEIQRTEQGDSAMYLCASSLSGDKEQFFGPGTRLTVL.

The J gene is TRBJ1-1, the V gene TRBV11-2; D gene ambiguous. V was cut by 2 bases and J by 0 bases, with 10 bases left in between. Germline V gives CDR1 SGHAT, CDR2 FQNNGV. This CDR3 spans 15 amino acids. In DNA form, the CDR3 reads TGTGCCAGCAGCTTAAGTGGAAAGGTGAACACTGAAGCTTTCTTT. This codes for CASSLSGKVNTEAFF.

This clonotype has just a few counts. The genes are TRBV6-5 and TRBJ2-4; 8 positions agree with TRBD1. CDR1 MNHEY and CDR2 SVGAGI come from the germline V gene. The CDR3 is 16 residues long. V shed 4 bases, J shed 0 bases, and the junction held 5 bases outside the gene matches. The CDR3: CASSSHRGVAKNIQYF. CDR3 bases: TGTGCCAGCAGTTCCCACAGGGGGGTAGCCAAAAACATTCAGTACTTC.

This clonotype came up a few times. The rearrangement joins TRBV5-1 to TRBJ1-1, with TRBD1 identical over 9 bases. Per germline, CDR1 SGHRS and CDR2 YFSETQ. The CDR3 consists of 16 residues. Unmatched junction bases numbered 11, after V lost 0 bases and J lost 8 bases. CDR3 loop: CASSLAEGTGIWEAFF. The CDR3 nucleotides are TGCGCCAGCAGCTTGGCCGAAGGGACAGGGATTTGGGAAGCTTTCTTT.

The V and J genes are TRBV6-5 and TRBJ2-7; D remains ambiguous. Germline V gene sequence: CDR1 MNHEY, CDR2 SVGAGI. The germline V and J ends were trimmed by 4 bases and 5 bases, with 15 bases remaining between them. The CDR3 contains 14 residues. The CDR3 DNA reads TGTGCCAGCAGTTTCGGATTGTGGCAGGACGAGCAGTACTTC. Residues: CASSFGLWQDEQYF.

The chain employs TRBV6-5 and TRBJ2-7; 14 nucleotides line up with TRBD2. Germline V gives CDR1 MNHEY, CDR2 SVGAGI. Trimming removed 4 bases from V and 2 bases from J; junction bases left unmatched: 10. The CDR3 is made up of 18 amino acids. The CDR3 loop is CASSLPGLAGGLPYEQYF. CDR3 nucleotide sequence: TGTGCCAGCAGTTTACCCGGACTAGCGGGGGGTCTTCCCTACGAGCAGTACTTC.

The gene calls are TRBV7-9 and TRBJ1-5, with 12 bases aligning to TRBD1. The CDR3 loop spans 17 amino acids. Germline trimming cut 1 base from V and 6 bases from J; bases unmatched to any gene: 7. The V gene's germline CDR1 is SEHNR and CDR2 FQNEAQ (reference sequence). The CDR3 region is CASSLGAGDRGPQPQHF. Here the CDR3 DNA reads TGTGCCAGCAGCTTAGGCGCGGGGGACAGGGGGCCTCAGCCCCAGCATTTT.

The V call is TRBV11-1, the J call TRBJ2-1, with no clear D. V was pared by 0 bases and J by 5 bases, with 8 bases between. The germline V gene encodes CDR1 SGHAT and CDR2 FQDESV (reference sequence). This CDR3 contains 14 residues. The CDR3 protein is CASSLAGNHNEQFF. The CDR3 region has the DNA TGTGCCAGCAGCTTAGCGGGGAACCACAATGAGCAGTTCTTC.

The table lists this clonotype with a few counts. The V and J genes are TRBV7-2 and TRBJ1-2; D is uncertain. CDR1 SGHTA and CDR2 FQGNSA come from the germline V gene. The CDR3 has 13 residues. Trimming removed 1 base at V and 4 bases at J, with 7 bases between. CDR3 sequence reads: CASSLVGTYGYTF. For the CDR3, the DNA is TGTGCCAGCAGCTTAGTTGGTACCTATGGCTACACCTTC.

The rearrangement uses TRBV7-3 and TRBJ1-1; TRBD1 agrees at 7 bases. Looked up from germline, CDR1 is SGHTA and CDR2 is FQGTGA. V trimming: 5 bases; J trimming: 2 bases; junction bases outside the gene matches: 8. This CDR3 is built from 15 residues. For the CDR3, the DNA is TGTGCCAGCAGCGCTTCCGGGACAGCTAACACTGAAGCTTTCTTT. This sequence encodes CASSASGTANTEAFF.

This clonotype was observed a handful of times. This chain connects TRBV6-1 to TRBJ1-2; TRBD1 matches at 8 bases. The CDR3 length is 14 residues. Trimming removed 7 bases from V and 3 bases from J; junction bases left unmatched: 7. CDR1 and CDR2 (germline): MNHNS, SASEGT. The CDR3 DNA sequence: TGTGCCAGCACCGAGGGGACAGGCCACTATGGCTACACCTTC. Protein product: CASTEGTGHYGYTF.

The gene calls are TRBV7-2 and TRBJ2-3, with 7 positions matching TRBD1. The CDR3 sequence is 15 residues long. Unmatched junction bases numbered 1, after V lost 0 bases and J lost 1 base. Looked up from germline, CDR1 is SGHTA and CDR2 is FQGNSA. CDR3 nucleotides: TGTGCCAGCAGCTTAGCGCAGGGGGGCACAGATACGCAGTATTTT. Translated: CASSLAQGGTDTQYF. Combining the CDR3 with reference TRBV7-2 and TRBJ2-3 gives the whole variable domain GAGVSQSPSNKVTEKGKDVELRCDPISGHTALYWYRQSLGQGLEFLIYFQGNSAPDKSGLPSDRFSAERTGGSVSTLTIQRTQQEDSAVYLCASSLAQGGTDTQYFGPGTRLTVL.

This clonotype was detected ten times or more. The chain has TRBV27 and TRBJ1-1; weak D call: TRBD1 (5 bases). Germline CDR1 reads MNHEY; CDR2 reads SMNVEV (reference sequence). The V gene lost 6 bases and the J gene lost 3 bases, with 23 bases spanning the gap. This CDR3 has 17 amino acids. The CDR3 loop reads CASSLAFADSRYTEAFF. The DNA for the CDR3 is TGTGCCAGCAGCTTAGCCTTTGCTGACAGCCGCTACACTGAAGCTTTCTTT.

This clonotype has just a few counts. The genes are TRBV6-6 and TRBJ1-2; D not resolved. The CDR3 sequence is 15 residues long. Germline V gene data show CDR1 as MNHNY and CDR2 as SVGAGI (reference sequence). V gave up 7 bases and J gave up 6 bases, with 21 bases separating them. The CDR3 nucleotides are TGTGCCAGCACCACCTGGGCTCTCGCAAACCATGGCTACACCTTC. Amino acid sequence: CASTTWALANHGYTF.

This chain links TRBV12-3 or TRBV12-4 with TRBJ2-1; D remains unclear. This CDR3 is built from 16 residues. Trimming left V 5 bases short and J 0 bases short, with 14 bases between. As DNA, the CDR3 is TGTGCCAGCAGTACTCAATTGGCGGTCTCCTACAATGAGCAGTTCTTC. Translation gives CASSTQLAVSYNEQFF.

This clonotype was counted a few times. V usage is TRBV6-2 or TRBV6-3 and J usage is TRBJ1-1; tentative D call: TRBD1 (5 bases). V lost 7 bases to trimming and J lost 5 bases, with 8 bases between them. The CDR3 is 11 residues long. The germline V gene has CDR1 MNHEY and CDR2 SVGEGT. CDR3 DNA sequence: TGTGCCAGCAAGAGGGGTACTGAAGCTTTCTTT. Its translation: CASKRGTEAFF.

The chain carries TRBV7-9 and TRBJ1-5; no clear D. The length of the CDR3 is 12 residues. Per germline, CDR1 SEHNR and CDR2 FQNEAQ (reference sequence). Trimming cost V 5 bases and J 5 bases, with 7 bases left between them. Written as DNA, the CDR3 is TGTGCCAGCAGCCAGGACCATCAGCCCCAGCATTTT. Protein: CASSQDHQPQHF.

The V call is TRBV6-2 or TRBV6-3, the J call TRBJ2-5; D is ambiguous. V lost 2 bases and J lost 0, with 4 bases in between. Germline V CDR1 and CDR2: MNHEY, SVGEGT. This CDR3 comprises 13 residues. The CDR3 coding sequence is TGTGCCAGCAGTTACCTGTACCAAGAGACCCAGTACTTC. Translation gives CASSYLYQETQYF.